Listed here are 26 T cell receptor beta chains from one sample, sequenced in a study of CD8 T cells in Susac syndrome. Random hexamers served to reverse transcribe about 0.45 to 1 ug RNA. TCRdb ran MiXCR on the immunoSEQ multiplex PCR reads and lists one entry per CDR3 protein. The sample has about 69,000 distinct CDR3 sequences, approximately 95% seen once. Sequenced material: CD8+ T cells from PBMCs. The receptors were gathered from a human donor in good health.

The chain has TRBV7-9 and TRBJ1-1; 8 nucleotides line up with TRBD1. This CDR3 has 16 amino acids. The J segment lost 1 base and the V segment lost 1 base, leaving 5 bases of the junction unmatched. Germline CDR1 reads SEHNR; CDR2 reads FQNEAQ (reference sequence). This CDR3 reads CASSLGPDRENTEAFF. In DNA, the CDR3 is TGTGCCAGCAGCTTAGGGCCGGACAGGGAGAACACTGAAGCTTTCTTT. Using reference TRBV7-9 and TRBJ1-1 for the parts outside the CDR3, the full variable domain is DTGVSQNPRHKITKRGQNVTFRCDPISEHNRLYWYRQTLGQGPEFLTYFQNEAQLEKSRLLSDRFSAERPKGSFSTLEIQRTEQGDSAMYLCASSLGPDRENTEAFFGQGTRLTVV.

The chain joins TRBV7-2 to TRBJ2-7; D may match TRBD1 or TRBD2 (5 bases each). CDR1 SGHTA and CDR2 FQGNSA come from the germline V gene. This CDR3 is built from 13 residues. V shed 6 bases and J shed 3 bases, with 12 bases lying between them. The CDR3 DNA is TGTGCCAGCAGACCCGAGGGACGCTACGAGCAGTACTTC. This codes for CASRPEGRYEQYF.

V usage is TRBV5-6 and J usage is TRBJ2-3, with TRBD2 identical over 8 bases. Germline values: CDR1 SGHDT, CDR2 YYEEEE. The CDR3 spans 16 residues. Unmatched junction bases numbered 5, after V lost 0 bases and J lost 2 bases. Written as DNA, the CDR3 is TGTGCCAGCAGCTTGGGAACTAGCGGCTTCACAGATACGCAGTATTTT. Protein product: CASSLGTSGFTDTQYF. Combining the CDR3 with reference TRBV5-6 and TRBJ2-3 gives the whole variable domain DAGVTQSPTHLIKTRGQQVTLRCSPKSGHDTVSWYQQALGQGPQFIFQYYEEEERQRGNFPDRFSGHQFPNYSSELNVNALLLGDSALYLCASSLGTSGFTDTQYFGPGTRLTVL.

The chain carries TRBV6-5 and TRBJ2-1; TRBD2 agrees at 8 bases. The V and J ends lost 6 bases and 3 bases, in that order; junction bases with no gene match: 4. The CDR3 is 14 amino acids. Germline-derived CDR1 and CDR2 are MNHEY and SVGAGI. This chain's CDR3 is CASRKRGNYNEQFF. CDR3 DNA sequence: TGTGCCAGCAGGAAGCGGGGGAACTACAATGAGCAGTTCTTC.

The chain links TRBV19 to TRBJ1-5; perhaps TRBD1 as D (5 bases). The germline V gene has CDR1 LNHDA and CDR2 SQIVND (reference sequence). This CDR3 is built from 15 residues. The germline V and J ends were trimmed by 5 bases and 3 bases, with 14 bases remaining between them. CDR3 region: CASSPLGEINQPQHF. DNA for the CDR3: TGTGCCAGTAGTCCGTTGGGGGAGATCAATCAGCCCCAGCATTTT.

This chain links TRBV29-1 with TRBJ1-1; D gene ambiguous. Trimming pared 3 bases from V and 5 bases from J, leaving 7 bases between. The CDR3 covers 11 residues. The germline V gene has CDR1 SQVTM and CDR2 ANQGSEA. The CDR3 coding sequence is TGCAGCGTTGATAGGATTACTGAAGCTTTCTTT. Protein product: CSVDRITEAFF.

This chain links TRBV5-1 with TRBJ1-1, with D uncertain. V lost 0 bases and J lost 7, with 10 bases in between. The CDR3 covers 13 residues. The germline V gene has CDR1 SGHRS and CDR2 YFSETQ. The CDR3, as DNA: TGCGCCAGCAGCTTGGCCGGTCTGCGTGAAGCTTTCTTT. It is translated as CASSLAGLREAFF.

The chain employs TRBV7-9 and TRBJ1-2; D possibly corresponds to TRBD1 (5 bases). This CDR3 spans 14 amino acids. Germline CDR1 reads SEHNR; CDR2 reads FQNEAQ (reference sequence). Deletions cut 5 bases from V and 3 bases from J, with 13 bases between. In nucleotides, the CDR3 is TGTGCCAGCAGCGGAGACCGGGGGGACTATGGCTACACCTTC. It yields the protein CASSGDRGDYGYTF.

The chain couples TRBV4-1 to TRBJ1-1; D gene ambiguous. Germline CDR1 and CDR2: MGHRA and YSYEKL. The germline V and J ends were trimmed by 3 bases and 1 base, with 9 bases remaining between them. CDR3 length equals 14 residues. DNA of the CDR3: TGCGCCAGCAGCCATACCGCCCCGAACACTGAAGCTTTCTTT. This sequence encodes CASSHTAPNTEAFF.

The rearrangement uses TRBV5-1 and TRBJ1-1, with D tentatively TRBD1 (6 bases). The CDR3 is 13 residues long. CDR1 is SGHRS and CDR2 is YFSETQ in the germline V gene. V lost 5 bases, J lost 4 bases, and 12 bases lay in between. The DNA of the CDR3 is TGCGCCAGCAGTAGCCAGGGGCCCACTGAAGCTTTCTTT. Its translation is CASSSQGPTEAFF. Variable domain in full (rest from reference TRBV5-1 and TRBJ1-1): KAGVTQTPRYLIKTRGQQVTLSCSPISGHRSVSWYQQTPGQGLQFLFEYFSETQRNKGNFPGRFSGRQFSNSRSEMNVSTLELGDSALYLCASSSQGPTEAFFGQGTRLTVV.

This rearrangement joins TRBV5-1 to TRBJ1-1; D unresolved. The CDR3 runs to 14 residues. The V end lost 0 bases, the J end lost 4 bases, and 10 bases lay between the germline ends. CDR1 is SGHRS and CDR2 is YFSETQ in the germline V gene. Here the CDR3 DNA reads TGCGCCAGCAGCTTGGAGTGGTATGGCACTGAAGCTTTCTTT. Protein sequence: CASSLEWYGTEAFF.

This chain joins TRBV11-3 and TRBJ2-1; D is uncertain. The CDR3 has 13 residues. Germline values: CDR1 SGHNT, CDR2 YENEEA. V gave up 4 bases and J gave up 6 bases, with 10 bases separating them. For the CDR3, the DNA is TGTGCCAGCAGCTCCAGTAAGGGCAATGAGCAGTTCTTC. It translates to CASSSSKGNEQFF.

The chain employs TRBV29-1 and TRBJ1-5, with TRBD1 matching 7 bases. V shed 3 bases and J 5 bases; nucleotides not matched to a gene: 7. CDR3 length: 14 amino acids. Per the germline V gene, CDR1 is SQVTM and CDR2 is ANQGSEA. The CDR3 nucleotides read TGCAGCGTTGACGGAGGGGGCATCGATCAGCCCCAGCATTTT. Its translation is CSVDGGGIDQPQHF.

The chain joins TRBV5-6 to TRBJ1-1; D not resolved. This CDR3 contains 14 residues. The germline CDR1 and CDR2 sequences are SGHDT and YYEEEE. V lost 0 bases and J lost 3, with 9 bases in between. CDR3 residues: CASSLVPEDTEAFF. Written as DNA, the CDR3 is TGTGCCAGCAGCTTGGTCCCGGAAGACACTGAAGCTTTCTTT.

The CDR3 here is CSVGDRGIQETQYF. The CDR3 coding sequence is TGCAGCGTGGGGGACAGGGGAATACAAGAGACCCAGTACTTC. V gene TRBV29-1 combines with J gene TRBJ2-5; 10 nucleotides line up with TRBD1. The CDR3 consists of 14 residues. The junction had 6 bases not matched to a gene; V was cut back by 6 bases and J by 2 bases. CDR1 is SQVTM, CDR2 ANQGSEA, per germline.

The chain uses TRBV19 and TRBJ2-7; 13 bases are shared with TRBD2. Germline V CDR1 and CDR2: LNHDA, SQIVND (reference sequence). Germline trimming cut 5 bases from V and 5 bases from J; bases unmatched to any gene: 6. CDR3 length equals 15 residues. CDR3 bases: TGTGCCAGTAGTTCGTCGGGACTAGCGGGACACGAGCAGTACTTC. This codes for CASSSSGLAGHEQYF.

The CDR3 sequence is CASSLPDRTRFF. The CDR3 DNA is TGTGCCAGCAGTTTACCGGACAGGACTCGGTTCTTC. V usage is TRBV28 and J usage is TRBJ2-1; 7 bases map to TRBD1. The CDR3 length is 12 residues. After removal of 2 bases from V and 15 bases from J, the junction contained 7 bases not matched to a gene. CDR1 is MDHEN and CDR2 is SYDVKM in the germline V gene.

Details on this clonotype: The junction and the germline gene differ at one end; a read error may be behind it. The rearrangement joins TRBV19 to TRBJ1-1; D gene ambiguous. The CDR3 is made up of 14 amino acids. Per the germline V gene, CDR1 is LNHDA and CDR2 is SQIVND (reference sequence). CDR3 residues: CASSIDNLGTEVFF. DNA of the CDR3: TGTGCCAGTAGTATAGATAACTTGGGCACTGAAGTTTTCTTT.

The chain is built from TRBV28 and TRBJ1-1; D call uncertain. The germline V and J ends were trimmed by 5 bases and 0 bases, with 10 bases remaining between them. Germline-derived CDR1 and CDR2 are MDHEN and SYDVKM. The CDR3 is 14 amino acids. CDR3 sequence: CASSPFRMNTEAFF. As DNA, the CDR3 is TGTGCCAGCAGTCCTTTCCGGATGAACACTGAAGCTTTCTTT.

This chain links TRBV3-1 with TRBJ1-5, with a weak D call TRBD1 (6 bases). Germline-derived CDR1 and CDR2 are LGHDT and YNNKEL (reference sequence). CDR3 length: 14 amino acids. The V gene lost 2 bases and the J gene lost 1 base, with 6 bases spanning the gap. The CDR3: CASSQTGSNQPQHF. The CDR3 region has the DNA TGTGCCAGCAGCCAAACAGGGAGCAATCAGCCCCAGCATTTT.

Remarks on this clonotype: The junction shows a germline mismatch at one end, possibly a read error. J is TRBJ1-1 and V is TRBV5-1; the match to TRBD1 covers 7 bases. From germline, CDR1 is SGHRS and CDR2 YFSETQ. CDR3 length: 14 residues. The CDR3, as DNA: TGCGCCAGCAGCTTCAGGGGGGCGAACACTGAAGTTTTCTTT. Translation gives CASSFRGANTEVFF.

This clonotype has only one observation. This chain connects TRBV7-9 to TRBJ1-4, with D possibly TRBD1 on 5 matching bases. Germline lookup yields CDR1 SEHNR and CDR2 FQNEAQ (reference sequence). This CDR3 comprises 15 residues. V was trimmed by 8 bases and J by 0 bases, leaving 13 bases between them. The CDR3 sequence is CASVQGAATNEKLFF. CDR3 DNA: TGTGCCAGCGTCCAGGGTGCTGCAACTAATGAAAAACTGTTTTTT.

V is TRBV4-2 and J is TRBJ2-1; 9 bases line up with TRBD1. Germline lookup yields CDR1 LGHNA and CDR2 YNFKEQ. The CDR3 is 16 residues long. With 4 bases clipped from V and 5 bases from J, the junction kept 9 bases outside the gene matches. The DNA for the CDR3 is TGTGCCAGCAGCCCCATACAGGGGGCGAGACACAATGAGCAGTTCTTC. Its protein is CASSPIQGARHNEQFF.

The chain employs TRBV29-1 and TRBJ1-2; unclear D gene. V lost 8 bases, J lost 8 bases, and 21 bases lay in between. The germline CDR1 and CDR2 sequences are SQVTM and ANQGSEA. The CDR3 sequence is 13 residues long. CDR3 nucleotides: TGCAGCTGTCACCACGGACTTCTCGGAGGCTACACCTTC. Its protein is CSCHHGLLGGYTF.

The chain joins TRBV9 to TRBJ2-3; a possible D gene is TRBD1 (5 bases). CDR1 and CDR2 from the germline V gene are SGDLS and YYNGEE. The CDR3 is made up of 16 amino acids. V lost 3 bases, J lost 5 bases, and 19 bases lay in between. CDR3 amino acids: CASSALQVSRGDTQYF. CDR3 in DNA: TGTGCCAGCAGCGCACTCCAAGTATCAAGGGGAGATACGCAGTATTTT.

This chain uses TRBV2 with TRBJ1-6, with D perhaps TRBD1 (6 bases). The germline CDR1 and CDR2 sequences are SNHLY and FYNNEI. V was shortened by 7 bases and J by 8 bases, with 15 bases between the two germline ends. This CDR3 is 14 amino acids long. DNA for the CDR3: TGTGCCAGCACTAACAGGGACGGACATTCACCCCTCCACTTT. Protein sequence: CASTNRDGHSPLHF.